This T cell receptor (beta chain) was observed in a study of OX40 agonist ivuxolimab in advanced cancers. At the level of the study: Treatment received earlier with anti-PD-1, anti-PD-L1 or anti-CTLA-4 agents was allowed, and roughly 40% had some. Partial responses were achieved by three patients, one with hepatocellular carcinoma and two with cutaneous melanoma.

The CDR3 extends over 16 amino acids. Germline V gene data show CDR1 as LNHDA and CDR2 as SQIVND (reference sequence). Deletions cut 8 bases from V and 5 bases from J, with 24 bases between. Regarding the study as a whole: Compared with others, partial responders at 0.1-3.0 mg/kg displayed clonal expansion among the lowest.

The assay was immunoSEQ multiplex PCR, and TCRdb's table has in-frame clones only and misses some. The table shows fewer than 25,000 clones, with around two thirds occurring only once. Autoimmune disease history or systemic immunosuppression led to patients being barred. Remarks on this clone: Its antigen is unidentified.

The input for sequencing was CD4+ or CD8+ T cells sorted from blood, taken in a trial of the OX40 agonist ivuxolimab. This rearrangement joins TRBV19 to TRBJ2-5; D assignment may be TRBD1 or TRBD2 (5 bases each). This clonotype was sampled from an adult with an advanced solid tumor such as melanoma, head and neck, liver or kidney cancer. CDR3 nucleotide sequence: TGTGCCAGTGCCTCCCGGGAAGGGGTCGATTTGGAGACCCAGTACTTC. It specifies CASASREGVDLETQYF.